The rows below give T cell receptor beta chains drawn from one sample of a study of blood T cell repertoires in COVID-19. Sequenced by immunoSEQ multiplex PCR; TCRdb stores in-frame clones only, minus some. The table shows 300,000 or so clones, with more than 80% occurring only once. Sequences were obtained from PBMCs or T cells enriched from blood (not recorded which). Receptors were obtained from a woman aged 25 to 39 who had recovered from COVID-19. CDR3s include the opening cysteine and the closing phenylalanine or tryptophan.

V: TRBV28; CDR3: CASSSAGTGYPLAGAFF
V: TRBV18; CDR3: CASSFGHLDGYTF
V: TRBV28; CDR3: CASKRDINTGELFF
V: TRBV7-8; CDR3: CASSGIDRVQETQYF
V: TRBV15; CDR3: CATSGLQGQLHF
V: TRBV28; CDR3: CASSLGGSSYNEQFF
V: TRBV28; CDR3: CASSLGGGTHRAGTQYF
V: TRBV5-4; CDR3: CASSATLGEQYF
V: TRBV7-3; CDR3: CASSSQGSGGADTQYF
V: TRBV7-9; CDR3: CASSLTSGSLYEQYF
V: TRBV6-5; CDR3: CASTFGQGGYSPLHF
V: TRBV6-4; CDR3: CASSGTGLDGYTF
V: TRBV2; CDR3: CASSGQGYNEQFF
V: TRBV4-3; CDR3: CASSQRAANTGELFF
V: TRBV28; CDR3: CAILQGNDNQPQHF
V: TRBV6-2/TRBV6-3; CDR3: CASSLLQETQYF
V: TRBV9; CDR3: CASTSGTGIDEQFF
V: TRBV30; CDR3: CAWRLAGIRYF
V: TRBV30; CDR3: CAWSLGTGGSPLHF
V: TRBV24-1; CDR3: CATTRRPYEQYF